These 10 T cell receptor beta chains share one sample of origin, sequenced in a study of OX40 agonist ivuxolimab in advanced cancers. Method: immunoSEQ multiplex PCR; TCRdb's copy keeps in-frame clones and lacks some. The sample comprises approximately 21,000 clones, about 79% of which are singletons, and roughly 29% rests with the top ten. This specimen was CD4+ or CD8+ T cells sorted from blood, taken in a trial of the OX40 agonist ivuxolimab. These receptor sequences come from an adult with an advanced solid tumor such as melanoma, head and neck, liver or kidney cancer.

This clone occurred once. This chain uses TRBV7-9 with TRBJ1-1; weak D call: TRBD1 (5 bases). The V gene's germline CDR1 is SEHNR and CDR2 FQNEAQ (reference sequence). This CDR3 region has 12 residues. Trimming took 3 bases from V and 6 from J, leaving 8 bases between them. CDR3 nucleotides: TGTGCCAGCAGCTTCAGGGTCCCTGAAGCTTTCTTT. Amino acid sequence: CASSFRVPEAFF. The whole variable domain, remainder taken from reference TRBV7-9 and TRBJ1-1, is DTGVSQNPRHKITKRGQNVTFRCDPISEHNRLYWYRQTLGQGPEFLTYFQNEAQLEKSRLLSDRFSAERPKGSFSTLEIQRTEQGDSAMYLCASSFRVPEAFFGQGTRLTVV.

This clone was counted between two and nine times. This chain's CDR3 is CASSYGGTGLYNEQFF. The CDR3 coding sequence is TGTGCCAGCAGTTACGGTGGGACAGGACTGTACAATGAGCAGTTCTTC. The V call is TRBV6-5, the J call TRBJ2-1, with 8 positions matching TRBD1. Germline loops: CDR1 MNHEY, CDR2 SVGAGI. The trim removed 2 bases at V and 4 bases at J, leaving 7 bases unmatched. CDR3 length equals 16 residues.

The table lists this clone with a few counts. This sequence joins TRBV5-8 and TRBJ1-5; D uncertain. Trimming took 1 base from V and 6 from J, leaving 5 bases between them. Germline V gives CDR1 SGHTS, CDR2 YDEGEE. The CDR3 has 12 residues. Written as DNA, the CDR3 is TGTGCCAGCAGCTTGAGGGCTCAGCCCCAGCATTTT. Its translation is CASSLRAQPQHF.

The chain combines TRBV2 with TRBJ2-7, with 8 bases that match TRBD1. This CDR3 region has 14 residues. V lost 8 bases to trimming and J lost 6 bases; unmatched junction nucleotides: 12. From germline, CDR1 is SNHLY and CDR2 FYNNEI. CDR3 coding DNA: TGTGCCAGCCCTTCCTGGACAGGGAAGGGCGAGCAGTACTTC. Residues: CASPSWTGKGEQYF.

The CDR3 DNA reads as TGCGCCAGCAGCCAAGATCGGGCGTATTCGCAGTATTTT. Its protein product is CASSQDRAYSQYF. V and J are TRBV4-1 and TRBJ2-3; D gene ambiguous. The CDR3 loop spans 13 amino acids. The V end was cut by 0 bases, the J end by 10 bases, with 11 bases between. Germline assignment: CDR1 MGHRA and CDR2 YSYEKL.

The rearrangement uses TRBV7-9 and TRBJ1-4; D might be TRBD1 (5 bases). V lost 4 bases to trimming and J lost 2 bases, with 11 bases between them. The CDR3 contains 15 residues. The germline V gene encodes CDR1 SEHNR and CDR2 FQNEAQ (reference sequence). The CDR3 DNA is TGTGCCAGCAGCTCAACAGGCACGACTAATGAAAAACTGTTTTTT. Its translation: CASSSTGTTNEKLFF.

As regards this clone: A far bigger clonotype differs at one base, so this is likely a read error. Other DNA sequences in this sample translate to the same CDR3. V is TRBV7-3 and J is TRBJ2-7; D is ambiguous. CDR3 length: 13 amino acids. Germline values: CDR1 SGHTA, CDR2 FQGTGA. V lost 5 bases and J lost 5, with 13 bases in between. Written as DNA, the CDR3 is TGTGCCAGCAGCCTTCAGAACCGGGACGAGCAGTACTTC. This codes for CASSLQNRDEQYF.

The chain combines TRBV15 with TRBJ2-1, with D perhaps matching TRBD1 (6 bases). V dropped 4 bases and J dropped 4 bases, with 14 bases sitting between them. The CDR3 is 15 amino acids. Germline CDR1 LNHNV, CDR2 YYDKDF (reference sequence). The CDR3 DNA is TGTGCCACCAGCATTTCCTCCAGGGGTTACAATGAGCAGTTCTTC. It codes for CATSISSRGYNEQFF.

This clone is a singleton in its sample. In DNA form, the CDR3 reads TGTGCCAGCAGCGTAGCTACAGGGGGAGGGGAGACCCAGTACTTC. Amino acid sequence: CASSVATGGGETQYF. The rearrangement uses TRBV9 and TRBJ2-5, with TRBD1 as a possible D gene (8 bases). Per germline, CDR1 SGDLS and CDR2 YYNGEE. The CDR3 contains 15 residues. Trimming shortened V by 0 bases and J by 5 bases, and 14 bases separated the two germline ends.

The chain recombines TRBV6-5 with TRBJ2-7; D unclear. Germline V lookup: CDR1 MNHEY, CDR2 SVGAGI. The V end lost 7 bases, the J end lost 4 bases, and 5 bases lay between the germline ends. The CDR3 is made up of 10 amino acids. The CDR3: CASKAYEQYF. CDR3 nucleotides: TGTGCCAGCAAAGCGTACGAGCAGTACTTC.